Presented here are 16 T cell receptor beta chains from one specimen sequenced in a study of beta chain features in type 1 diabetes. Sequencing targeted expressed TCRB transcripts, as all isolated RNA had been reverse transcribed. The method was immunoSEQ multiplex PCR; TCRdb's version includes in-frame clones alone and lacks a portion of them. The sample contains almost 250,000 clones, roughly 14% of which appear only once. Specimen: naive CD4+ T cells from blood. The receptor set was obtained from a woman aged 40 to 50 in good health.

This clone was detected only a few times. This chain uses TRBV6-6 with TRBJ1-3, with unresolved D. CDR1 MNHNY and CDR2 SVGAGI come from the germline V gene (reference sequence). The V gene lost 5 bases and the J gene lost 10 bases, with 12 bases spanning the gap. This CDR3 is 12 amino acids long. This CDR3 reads CASSQEAGTIYF. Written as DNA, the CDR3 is TGTGCCAGCAGTCAAGAGGCCGGGACCATATATTTT.

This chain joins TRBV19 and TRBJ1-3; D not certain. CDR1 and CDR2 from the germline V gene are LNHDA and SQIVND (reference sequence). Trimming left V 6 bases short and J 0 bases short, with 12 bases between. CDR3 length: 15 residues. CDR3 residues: CASSQRWSSGNTIYF. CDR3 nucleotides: TGTGCCAGTAGCCAACGTTGGAGCTCTGGAAACACCATATATTTT.

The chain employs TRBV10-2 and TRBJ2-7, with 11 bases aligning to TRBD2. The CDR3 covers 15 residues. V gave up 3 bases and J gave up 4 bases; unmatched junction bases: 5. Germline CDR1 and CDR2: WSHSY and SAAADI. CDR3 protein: CASSEVASGGYEQYF. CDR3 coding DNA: TGCGCCAGCAGTGAAGTTGCTAGCGGGGGGTACGAGCAGTACTTC.

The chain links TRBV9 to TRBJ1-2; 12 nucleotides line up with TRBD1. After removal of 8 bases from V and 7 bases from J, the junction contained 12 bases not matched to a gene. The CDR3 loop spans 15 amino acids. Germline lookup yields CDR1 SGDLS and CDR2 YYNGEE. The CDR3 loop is CASGRGQGAGSGYTF. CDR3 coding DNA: TGTGCCAGTGGGAGGGGACAGGGGGCAGGCAGTGGCTACACCTTC.

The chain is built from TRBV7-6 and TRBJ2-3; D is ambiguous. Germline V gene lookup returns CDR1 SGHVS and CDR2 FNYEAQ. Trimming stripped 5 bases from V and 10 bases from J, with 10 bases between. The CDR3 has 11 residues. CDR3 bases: TGTGCCAGCAGCACACTGGGCGCGCAGTATTTT. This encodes CASSTLGAQYF.

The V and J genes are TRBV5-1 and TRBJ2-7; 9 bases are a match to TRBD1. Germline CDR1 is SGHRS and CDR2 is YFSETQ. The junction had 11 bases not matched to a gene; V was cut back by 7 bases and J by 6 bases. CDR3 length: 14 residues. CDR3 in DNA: TGCGCCAGCTCCCCCGGGGGACAGGGAGGCGAGCAGTACTTC. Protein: CASSPGGQGGEQYF.

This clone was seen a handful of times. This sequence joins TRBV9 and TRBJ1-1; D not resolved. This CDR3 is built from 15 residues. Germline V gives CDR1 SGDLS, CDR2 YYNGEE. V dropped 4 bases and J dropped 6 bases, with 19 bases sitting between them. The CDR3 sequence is CASSPGSGKWSEAFF. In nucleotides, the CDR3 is TGTGCCAGCAGCCCAGGCTCGGGGAAGTGGTCTGAAGCTTTCTTT. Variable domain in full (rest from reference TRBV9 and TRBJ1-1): DSGVTQTPKHLITATGQRVTLRCSPRSGDLSVYWYQQSLDQGLQFLIQYYNGEERAKGNILERFSAQQFPDLHSELNLSSLELGDSALYFCASSPGSGKWSEAFFGQGTRLTVV.

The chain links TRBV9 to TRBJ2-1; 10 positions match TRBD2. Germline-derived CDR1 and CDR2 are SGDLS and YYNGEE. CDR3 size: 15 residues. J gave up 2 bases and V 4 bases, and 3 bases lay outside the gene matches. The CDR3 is CASSTSGGAYNEQFF. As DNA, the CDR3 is TGTGCCAGCAGCACGAGCGGGGGGGCCTACAATGAGCAGTTCTTC.

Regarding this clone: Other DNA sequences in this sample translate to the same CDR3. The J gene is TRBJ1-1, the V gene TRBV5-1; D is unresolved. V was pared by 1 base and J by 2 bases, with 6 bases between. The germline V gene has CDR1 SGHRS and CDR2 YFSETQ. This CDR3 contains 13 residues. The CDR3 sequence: CASSLRENTEAFF. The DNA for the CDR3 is TGCGCCAGCAGCTTGAGAGAAAACACTGAAGCTTTCTTT. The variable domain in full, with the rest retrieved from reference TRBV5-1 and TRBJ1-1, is KAGVTQTPRYLIKTRGQQVTLSCSPISGHRSVSWYQQTPGQGLQFLFEYFSETQRNKGNFPGRFSGRQFSNSRSEMNVSTLELGDSALYLCASSLRENTEAFFGQGTRLTVV.

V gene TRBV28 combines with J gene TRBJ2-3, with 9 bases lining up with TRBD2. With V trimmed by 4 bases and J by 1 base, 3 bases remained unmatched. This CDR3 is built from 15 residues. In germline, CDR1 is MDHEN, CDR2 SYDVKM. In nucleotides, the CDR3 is TGTGCCAGCAGTTCTAGCGGGGAACGCACAGATACGCAGTATTTT. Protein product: CASSSSGERTDTQYF.

CDR3 nucleotides: TGTGCCAGCAGTCCTGGGAGCGAGACCCAGTACTTC. Translation gives CASSPGSETQYF. The chain joins TRBV7-9 to TRBJ2-5, with D possibly being TRBD2 (5 bases). The germline V gene has CDR1 SEHNR and CDR2 FQNEAQ (reference sequence). V was trimmed by 6 bases and J by 5 bases, leaving 10 bases between them. The CDR3 is made up of 12 amino acids.

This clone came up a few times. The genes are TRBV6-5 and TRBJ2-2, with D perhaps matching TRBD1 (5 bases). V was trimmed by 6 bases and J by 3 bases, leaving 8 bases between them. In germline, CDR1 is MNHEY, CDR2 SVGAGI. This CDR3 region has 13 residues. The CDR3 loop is CASSQTDTGELFF. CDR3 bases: TGTGCCAGCAGCCAGACAGACACCGGGGAGCTGTTTTTT.

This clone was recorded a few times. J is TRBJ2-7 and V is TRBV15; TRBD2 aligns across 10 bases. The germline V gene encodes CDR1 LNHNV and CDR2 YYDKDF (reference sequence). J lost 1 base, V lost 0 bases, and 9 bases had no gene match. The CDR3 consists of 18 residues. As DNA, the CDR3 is TGTGCCACCAGCAGAGAGAGAACTAGCGGGGTCCCTTCCTACGAGCAGTACTTC. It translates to CATSRERTSGVPSYEQYF.

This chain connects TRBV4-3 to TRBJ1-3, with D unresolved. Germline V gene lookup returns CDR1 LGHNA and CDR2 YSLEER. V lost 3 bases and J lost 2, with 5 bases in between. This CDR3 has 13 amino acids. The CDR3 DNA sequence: TGCGCCAGCAGCCAGTCCACTGGAAACACCATATATTTT. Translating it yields CASSQSTGNTIYF.

CDR3 in amino acids: CASSNGATGPGAPLHF. The CDR3 DNA sequence: TGCGCCAGCAGCAACGGGGCGACAGGGCCAGGAGCACCCCTCCACTTT. The chain joins TRBV5-1 to TRBJ1-6, with TRBD1 matching over 7 bases. The V segment lost 4 bases and the J segment 11 bases; nucleotides outside the gene matches: 15. The CDR3 contains 16 residues. Germline-derived CDR1 and CDR2 are SGHRS and YFSETQ.

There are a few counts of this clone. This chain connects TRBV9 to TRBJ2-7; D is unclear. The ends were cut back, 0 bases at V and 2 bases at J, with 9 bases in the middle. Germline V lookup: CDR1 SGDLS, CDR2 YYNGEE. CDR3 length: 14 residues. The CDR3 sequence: CASSVGVAPYEQYF. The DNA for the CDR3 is TGTGCCAGCAGCGTAGGGGTAGCTCCCTACGAGCAGTACTTC.